This paragraph reports one TCR beta chain. The entry originates in a study of technical replicates of blood from a few donors. Profiling relied on immunoSEQ multiplex PCR, and the TCRdb table lists in-frame clones only, not all of them. The profile shows approximately 60,000 clones, around 87% of them singletons. CDR1 is SGHKS, CDR2 YYEKEE, per germline (reference sequence). V lost 3 bases, J lost 0 bases, and 2 bases stayed unmatched. The CDR3 covers 15 residues. The sequenced sample was PBMCs. The receptor comes from a human donor in good health. Some clones in this sample may be carry-over from other donors' samples. The chain is built from TRBV5-5 and TRBJ2-1; 8 bases agree with TRBD1. The DNA for the CDR3 is TGTGCCAGCAGCTGGACAGGGAGCTCCTACAATGAGCAGTTCTTC. Residues: CASSWTGSSYNEQFF.